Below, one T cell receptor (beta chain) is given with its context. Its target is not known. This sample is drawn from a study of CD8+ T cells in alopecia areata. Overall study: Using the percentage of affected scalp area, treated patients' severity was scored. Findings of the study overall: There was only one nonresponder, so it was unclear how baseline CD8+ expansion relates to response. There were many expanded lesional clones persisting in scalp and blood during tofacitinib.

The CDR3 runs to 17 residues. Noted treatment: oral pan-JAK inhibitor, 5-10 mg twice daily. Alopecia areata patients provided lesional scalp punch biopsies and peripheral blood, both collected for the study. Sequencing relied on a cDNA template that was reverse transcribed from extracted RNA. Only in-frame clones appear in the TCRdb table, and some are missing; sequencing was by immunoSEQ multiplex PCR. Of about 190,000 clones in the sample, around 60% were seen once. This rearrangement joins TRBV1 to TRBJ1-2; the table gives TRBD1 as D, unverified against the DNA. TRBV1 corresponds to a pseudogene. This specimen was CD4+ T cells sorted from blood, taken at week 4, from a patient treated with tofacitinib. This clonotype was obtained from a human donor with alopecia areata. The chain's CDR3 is CTSSQEVRNRNCYGYTF. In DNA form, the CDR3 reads TGCACCAGCAGCCAAGAGGTCAGAAACAGGAACTGCTATGGCTACACCTTC.